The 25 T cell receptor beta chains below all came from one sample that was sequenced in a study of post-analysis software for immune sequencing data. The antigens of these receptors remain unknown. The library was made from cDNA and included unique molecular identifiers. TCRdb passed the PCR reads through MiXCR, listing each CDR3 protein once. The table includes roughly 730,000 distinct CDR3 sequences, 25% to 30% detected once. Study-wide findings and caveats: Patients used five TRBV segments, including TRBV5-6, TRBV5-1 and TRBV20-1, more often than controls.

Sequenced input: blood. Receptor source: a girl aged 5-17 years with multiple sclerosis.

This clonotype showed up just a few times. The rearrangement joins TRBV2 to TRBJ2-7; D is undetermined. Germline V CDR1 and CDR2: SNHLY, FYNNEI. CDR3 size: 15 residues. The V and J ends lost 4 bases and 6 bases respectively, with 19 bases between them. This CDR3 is CASSGAIRNPLEQYF. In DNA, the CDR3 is TGTGCCAGCAGTGGGGCCATCAGAAACCCCCTCGAGCAGTACTTC.

The CDR3 sequence: CASSLDSLLAKNIQYF. The CDR3, as DNA: TGTGCCAGCAGCCTGGACAGTCTATTAGCCAAAAACATTCAGTACTTC. The chain joins TRBV2 to TRBJ2-4, with D tentatively TRBD1 (6 bases). The CDR3 length is 16 residues. Germline V CDR1 and CDR2: SNHLY, FYNNEI. V lost 6 bases, J lost 0 bases, and 15 bases lay in between.

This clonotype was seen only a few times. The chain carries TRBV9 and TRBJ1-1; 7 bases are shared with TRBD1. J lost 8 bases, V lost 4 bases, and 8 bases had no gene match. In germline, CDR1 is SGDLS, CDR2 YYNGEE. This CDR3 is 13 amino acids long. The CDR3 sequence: CASSLETGFEAFF. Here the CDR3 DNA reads TGTGCCAGCAGCTTGGAGACAGGGTTCGAAGCTTTCTTT.

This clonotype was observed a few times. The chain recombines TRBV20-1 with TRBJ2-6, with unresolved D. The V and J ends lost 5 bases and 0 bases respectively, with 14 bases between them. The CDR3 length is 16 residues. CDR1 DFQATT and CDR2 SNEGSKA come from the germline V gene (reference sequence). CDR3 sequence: CSAPPSGRSGANVLTF. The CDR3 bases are TGCAGTGCTCCCCCTTCGGGTCGCTCTGGGGCCAACGTCCTGACTTTC.

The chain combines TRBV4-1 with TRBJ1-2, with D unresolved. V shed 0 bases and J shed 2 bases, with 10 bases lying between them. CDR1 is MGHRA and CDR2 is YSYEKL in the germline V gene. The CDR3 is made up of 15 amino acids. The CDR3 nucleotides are TGCGCCAGCAGCCAAGAGGTTCGGCTAAACTATGGCTACACCTTC. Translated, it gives CASSQEVRLNYGYTF.

CDR3 region: CASSLYRGDDNNEQFF. CDR3 DNA: TGTGCCAGCAGTTTATATCGGGGGGACGACAACAATGAGCAGTTCTTC. The chain recombines TRBV12-3 or TRBV12-4 with TRBJ2-1, with 7 bases fitting TRBD2. V lost 2 bases, J lost 5 bases, and 9 bases stayed unmatched. The CDR3 loop spans 16 amino acids.

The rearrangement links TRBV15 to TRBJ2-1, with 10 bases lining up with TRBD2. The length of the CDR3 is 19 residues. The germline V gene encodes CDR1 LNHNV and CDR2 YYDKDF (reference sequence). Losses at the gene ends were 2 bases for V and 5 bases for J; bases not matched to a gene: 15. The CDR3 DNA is TGTGCCACCAGCAGACTTCCCCTGCTTAGCGGGAGGCCAGACAATGAGCAGTTCTTC. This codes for CATSRLPLLSGRPDNEQFF. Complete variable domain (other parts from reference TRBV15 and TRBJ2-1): DAMVIQNPRYQVTQFGKPVTLSCSQTLNHNVMYWYQQKSSQAPKLLFHYYDKDFNNEADTPDNFQSRRPNTSFCFLDIRSPGLGDTAMYLCATSRLPLLSGRPDNEQFFGPGTRLTVL.

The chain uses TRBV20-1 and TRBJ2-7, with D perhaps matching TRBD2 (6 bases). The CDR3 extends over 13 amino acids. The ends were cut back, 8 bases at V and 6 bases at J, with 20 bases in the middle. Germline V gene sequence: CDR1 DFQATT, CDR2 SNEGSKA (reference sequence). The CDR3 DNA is TGCAGTACCCAGATGGGGGGAACAGTCGAGCAGTACTTC. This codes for CSTQMGGTVEQYF.

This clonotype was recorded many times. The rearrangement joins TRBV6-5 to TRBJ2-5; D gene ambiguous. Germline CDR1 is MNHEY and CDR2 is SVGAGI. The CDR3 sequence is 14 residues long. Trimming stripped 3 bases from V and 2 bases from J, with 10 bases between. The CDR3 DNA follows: TGTGCCAGCAGTTATCTCGCGGATCAAGAGACCCAGTACTTC. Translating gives CASSYLADQETQYF.

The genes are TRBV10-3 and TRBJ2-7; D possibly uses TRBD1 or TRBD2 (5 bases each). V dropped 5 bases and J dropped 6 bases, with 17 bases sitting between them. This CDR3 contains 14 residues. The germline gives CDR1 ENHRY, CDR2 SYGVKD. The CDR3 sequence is CAISLTGAQSEQYF. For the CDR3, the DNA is TGTGCCATCAGTTTGACCGGGGCCCAGTCCGAGCAGTACTTC.

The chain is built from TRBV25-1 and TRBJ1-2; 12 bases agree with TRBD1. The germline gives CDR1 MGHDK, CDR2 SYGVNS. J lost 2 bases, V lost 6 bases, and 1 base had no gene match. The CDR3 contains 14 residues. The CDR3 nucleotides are TGTGCCAGCAGAGGGACAGGGGGCAACTATGGCTACACCTTC. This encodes CASRGTGGNYGYTF.

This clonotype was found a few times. CDR3 protein: CASSFAGRPTVATEAFF. CDR3 coding DNA: TGTGCCAGCAGTTTCGCGGGCAGACCGACGGTAGCTACTGAAGCTTTCTTT. The V and J genes are TRBV28 and TRBJ1-1; no firm D call. This CDR3 is built from 17 residues. V dropped 3 bases and J dropped 5 bases, with 22 bases sitting between them. Germline V gives CDR1 MDHEN, CDR2 SYDVKM.

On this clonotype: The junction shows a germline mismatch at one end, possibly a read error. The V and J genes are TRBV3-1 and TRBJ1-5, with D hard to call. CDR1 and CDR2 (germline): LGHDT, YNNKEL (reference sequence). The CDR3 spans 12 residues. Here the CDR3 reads CTSSLGPQPQHF. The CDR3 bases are TGTACCAGCAGCCTAGGCCCACAGCCCCAGCATTTT.

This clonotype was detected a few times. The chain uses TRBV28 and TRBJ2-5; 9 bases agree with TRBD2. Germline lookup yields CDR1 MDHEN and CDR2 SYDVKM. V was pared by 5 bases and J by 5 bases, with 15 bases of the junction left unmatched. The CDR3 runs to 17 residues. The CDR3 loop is CASSHPRWRGGLETQYF. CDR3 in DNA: TGTGCCAGCAGTCACCCACGTTGGCGGGGGGGCTTGGAGACCCAGTACTTC.

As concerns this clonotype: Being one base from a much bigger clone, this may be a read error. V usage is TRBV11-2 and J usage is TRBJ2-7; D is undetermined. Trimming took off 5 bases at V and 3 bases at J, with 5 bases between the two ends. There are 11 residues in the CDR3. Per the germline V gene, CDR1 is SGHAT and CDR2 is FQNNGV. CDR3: CASSVVYEQYF. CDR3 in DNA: TGTGCCAGCAGCGTAGTCTACGAGCAGTACTTC.

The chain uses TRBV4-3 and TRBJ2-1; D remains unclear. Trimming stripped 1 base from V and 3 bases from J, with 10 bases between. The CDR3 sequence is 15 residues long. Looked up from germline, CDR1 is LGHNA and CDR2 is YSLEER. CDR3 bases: TGCGCCAGCAGCCAAGGTGAGACGGTCTACAATGAGCAGTTCTTC. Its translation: CASSQGETVYNEQFF.

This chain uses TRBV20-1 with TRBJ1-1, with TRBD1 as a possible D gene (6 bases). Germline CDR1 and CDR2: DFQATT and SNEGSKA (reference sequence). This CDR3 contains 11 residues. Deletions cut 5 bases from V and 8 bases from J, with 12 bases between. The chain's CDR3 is CSAPGAGEAFF. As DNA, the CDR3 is TGCAGTGCTCCGGGGGCCGGGGAAGCTTTCTTT.

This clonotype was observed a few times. For the CDR3, the DNA is TGCAGCGTTACGGGACAGGGTCCGGATAACTATGGCTACACCTTC. Translating it yields CSVTGQGPDNYGYTF. The genes are TRBV29-1 and TRBJ1-2; the match to TRBD1 covers 9 bases. Germline values: CDR1 SQVTM, CDR2 ANQGSEA. With 5 bases clipped from V and 1 base from J, the junction kept 8 bases outside the gene matches. The CDR3 covers 15 residues.

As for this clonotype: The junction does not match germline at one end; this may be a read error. In DNA, the CDR3 is TGCAACGTTGACAGGACAGGGACTAATGAAAAACTGTTTTTT. Protein product: CNVDRTGTNEKLFF. The chain links TRBV29-1 to TRBJ1-4; 8 positions agree with TRBD1. This CDR3 region has 14 residues. The germline V gene has CDR1 SQVTM and CDR2 ANQGSEA.

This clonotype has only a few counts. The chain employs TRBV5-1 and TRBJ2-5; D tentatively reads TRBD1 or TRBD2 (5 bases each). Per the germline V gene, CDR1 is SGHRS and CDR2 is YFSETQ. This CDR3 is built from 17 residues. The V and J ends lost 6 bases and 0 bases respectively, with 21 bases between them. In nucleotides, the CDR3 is TGCGCCAGCAACCCCGGGACCGAGCGAGAGTACCAAGAGACCCAGTACTTC. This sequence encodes CASNPGTEREYQETQYF.

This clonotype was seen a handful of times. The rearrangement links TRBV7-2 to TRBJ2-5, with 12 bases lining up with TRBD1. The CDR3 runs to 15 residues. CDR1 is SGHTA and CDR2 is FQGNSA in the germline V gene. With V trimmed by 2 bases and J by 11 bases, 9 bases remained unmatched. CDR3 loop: CASSLQGQGAWEQYF. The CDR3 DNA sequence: TGTGCCAGCAGCTTACAGGGACAGGGGGCCTGGGAGCAGTACTTC.

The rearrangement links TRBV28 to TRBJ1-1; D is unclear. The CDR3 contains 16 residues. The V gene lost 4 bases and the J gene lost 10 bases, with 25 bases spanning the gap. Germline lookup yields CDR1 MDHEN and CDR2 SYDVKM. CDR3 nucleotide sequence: TGTGCCAGCAGTTCCCCCGGACGGAGCCAACCCTGGGGAGCTTTCTTT. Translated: CASSSPGRSQPWGAFF.

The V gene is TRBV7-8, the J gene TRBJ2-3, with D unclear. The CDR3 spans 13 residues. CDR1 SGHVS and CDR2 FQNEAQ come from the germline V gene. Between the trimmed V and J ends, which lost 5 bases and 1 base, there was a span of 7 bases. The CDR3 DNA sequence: TGTGCCAGCAGCCCGAAGGGCACAGATACGCAGTATTTT. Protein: CASSPKGTDTQYF.

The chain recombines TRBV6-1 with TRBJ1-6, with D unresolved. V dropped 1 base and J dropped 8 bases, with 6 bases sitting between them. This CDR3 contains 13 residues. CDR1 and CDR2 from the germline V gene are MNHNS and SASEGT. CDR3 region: CASSEEMYSPLHF. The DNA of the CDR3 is TGTGCCAGCAGTGAAGAGATGTATTCACCCCTCCACTTT.

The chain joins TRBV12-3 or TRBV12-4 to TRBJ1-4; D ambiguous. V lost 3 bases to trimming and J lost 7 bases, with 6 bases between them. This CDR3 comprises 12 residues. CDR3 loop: CASSFWSEKLFF. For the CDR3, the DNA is TGTGCCAGCAGTTTTTGGAGTGAAAAACTGTTTTTT.